A single sample is the source of the 4 T cell receptor beta chains below, sequenced in a study of early T cells in non-severe SARS-CoV-2 infection. TCRdb reanalysed the 5' RACE reads using MiXCR and keeps one entry per CDR3 protein. The sample has approximately 120,000 distinct CDR3 sequences, under 15% seen once. The sequenced sample was whole blood. The receptors stem from an adult who was a healthcare worker with PCR-confirmed SARS-CoV-2 infection or an uninfected control (not recorded which).

This clonotype was seen a single time. It may be a read error: a sequence one base away is much more abundant. In this CDR3 the conserved last residue, phenylalanine or tryptophan, is missing, so a read error is likely. The chain joins TRBV7-2 to TRBJ2-1, with D possibly matching TRBD2 (7 bases). V was pared by 3 bases and J by 8 bases, with 14 bases between. CDR3 length: 14 amino acids. Germline V gene sequence: CDR1 SGHTA, CDR2 FQGNSA. The CDR3 region is CASSFGGAMDEQFS. DNA of the CDR3: TGTGCCAGCAGCTTTGGGGGGGCCATGGATGAGCAGTTCTCC.

The CDR3 loop is CSVTGGENTEAFF. CDR3 sequence (DNA): TGCAGCGTTACAGGGGGCGAAAACACTGAAGCTTTCTTT. The chain has TRBV29-1 and TRBJ1-1; 9 positions agree with TRBD1. The CDR3 sequence is 13 residues long. The germline V gene has CDR1 SQVTM and CDR2 ANQGSEA. The V and J ends lost 5 bases and 2 bases, in that order; junction bases with no gene match: 3.

This rearrangement joins TRBV7-8 to TRBJ2-7, with 7 bases that match TRBD1. Germline CDR1 SGHVS, CDR2 FQNEAQ. J gave up 5 bases and V 1 base, and 11 bases lay outside the gene matches. The CDR3 is made up of 16 amino acids. The CDR3 nucleotides read TGTGCCAGCAGCTTAGGAGAGCCGACAGGGTTTGACGAGCAGTACTTC. Translation: CASSLGEPTGFDEQYF. Filled out from reference TRBV7-8 and TRBJ2-7, the complete variable domain reads GAGVSQSPRYKVAKRGQDVALRCDPISGHVSLFWYQQALGQGPEFLTYFQNEAQLDKSGLPSDRFFAERPEGSVSTLKIQRTQQEDSAVYLCASSLGEPTGFDEQYFGPGTRLTVT.

The chain links TRBV4-2 to TRBJ1-3; D is perhaps TRBD1 (5 bases). CDR1 LGHNA and CDR2 YNFKEQ come from the germline V gene. CDR3 size: 18 residues. V was shortened by 3 bases and J by 0 bases, with 18 bases between the two germline ends. The CDR3 DNA reads as TGTGCCAGCAGCCAGGAGGGACGGAGAGAGTTCTCTGGAAACACCATATATTTT. Translating gives CASSQEGRREFSGNTIYF.